The present T cell receptor beta chain was sequenced within a study of identifying expanded T cells in peripheral blood. In the case of this clone: The antigen remains undetermined. Distinct nucleotide sequences in the sample also encode this CDR3.

Trimming removed 5 bases from V and 2 bases from J, with 20 bases in between. Germline-derived CDR1 and CDR2 are SGHVS and FNYEAQ. The CDR3 runs 17 residues. Profiled with immunoSEQ multiplex PCR; TCRdb holds only in-frame clones, not every one. Counted here are 80,000 to 90,000 clones, about 90% occurring once; the ten biggest clones make up around 5.6%. Findings and caveats of the study: Technical replicates showed roughly 1.2 changed clones; approximately 2 weeks roughly 16; four weeks 19.

During the collection period, no donor immune events like infections were recorded. Source material: blood. The receptor's source is a person between 18 and 75 years old in good health. The chain has TRBV7-6 and TRBJ2-3; perhaps TRBD1 as D (6 bases). The CDR3 DNA reads as TGTGCCAGCAGCATAGTCGCTAGTGGGGACACCACAGATACGCAGTATTTT. This sequence encodes CASSIVASGDTTDTQYF.